Below, 19 T cell receptor beta chains from the same sample are listed, as sequenced in a study of T cells after yellow fever vaccination. TCRdb reprocessed the 5' RACE reads via MiXCR and lists one record per CDR3 protein. Seen here are a few hundred thousand distinct CDR3 sequences, around 10% observed once, and the top ten hold around 3.1%. The sample consisted of CD4+ T cells sorted from PBMCs, taken 5 days after the yellow fever booster vaccination. The receptors were sampled from a man aged 18 to 30 who received the YFV17D yellow fever vaccine.

This clonotype was detected only a few times. V and J are TRBV7-2 and TRBJ2-1; D is unclear. This CDR3 contains 15 residues. The germline V and J ends were trimmed by 5 bases and 0 bases, with 11 bases remaining between them. Germline CDR1 is SGHTA and CDR2 is FQGNSA. CDR3 bases: TGTGCCAGCAGCCATGATCCGAGCTCCTACAATGAGCAGTTCTTC. Encoded protein: CASSHDPSSYNEQFF.

This clonotype occurred a few times. This chain links TRBV4-1 with TRBJ2-1; D is unclear. The V gene's germline CDR1 is MGHRA and CDR2 YSYEKL. The V gene lost 0 bases and the J gene lost 9 bases, with 15 bases spanning the gap. The CDR3 covers 15 residues. This chain's CDR3 is CASSQDQWGTTEQFF. The CDR3 DNA follows: TGCGCCAGCAGCCAAGATCAGTGGGGAACGACTGAGCAGTTCTTC.

The J gene is TRBJ1-5, the V gene TRBV7-8; D call uncertain. The germline V and J ends were trimmed by 3 bases and 2 bases, with 11 bases remaining between them. Germline assignment: CDR1 SGHVS and CDR2 FQNEAQ. The CDR3 contains 15 residues. This CDR3 reads CASSFGVVGNQPQHF. CDR3 DNA sequence: TGTGCCAGCAGCTTTGGGGTCGTGGGCAATCAGCCCCAGCATTTT.

This clonotype was seen more than once but under ten times. V is TRBV20-1 and J is TRBJ2-7; D tentatively reads TRBD1 or TRBD2 (6 bases each). The CDR3 has 11 amino acids. Looked up from germline, CDR1 is DFQATT and CDR2 is SNEGSKA (reference sequence). The ends were cut back, 3 bases at V and 6 bases at J, with 9 bases in the middle. The CDR3 sequence is CSASRGAEQYF. In nucleotides, the CDR3 is TGCAGTGCTAGTAGGGGGGCCGAGCAGTACTTC.

This clonotype has more than one count but fewer than ten. V usage is TRBV5-8 and J usage is TRBJ2-3; possibly TRBD1 for D (6 bases). The germline CDR1 and CDR2 sequences are SGHTS and YDEGEE. Trimming removed 2 bases from V and 7 bases from J, with 17 bases in between. The CDR3 length is 15 residues. The CDR3: CASSFRDTQMHTQYF. CDR3 bases: TGTGCCAGCAGCTTCCGGGACACCCAGATGCATACGCAGTATTTT.

J is TRBJ1-2 and V is TRBV18; a weak D match, TRBD1 (5 bases). Germline loops: CDR1 KGHSH, CDR2 LQKENI. CDR3 length equals 13 residues. Trimming removed 5 bases at V and 8 bases at J, with 15 bases between. In DNA form, the CDR3 reads TGTGCCAGCTCAGCGGGACTTGACGGGGGCTACACCTTC. This translates into CASSAGLDGGYTF.

This clonotype was counted only a few times. The V call is TRBV6-5, the J call TRBJ1-2, with D uncertain. Germline values: CDR1 MNHEY, CDR2 SVGAGI. This CDR3 contains 13 residues. With 0 bases removed from V and 8 bases from J, the gap between germline ends came to 10 bases. Here the CDR3 DNA reads TGTGCCAGCAGTTACTCATCGAGAAGAGGCTACACCTTC. Translation: CASSYSSRRGYTF.

The rearrangement joins TRBV11-2 to TRBJ2-7; D gene uncertain. Trimming shortened V by 6 bases and J by 3 bases, and 6 bases separated the two germline ends. This CDR3 comprises 11 residues. Germline V gene lookup returns CDR1 SGHAT and CDR2 FQNNGV. CDR3 coding DNA: TGTGCCAGCAGTCGTCACTACGAGCAGTACGTC. This sequence encodes CASSRHYEQYV.

There are many counts of this clonotype. J is TRBJ2-5 and V is TRBV28; D possibly corresponds to TRBD2 (6 bases). V shed 6 bases and J shed 7 bases, with 18 bases lying between them. The germline gives CDR1 MDHEN, CDR2 SYDVKM. The CDR3 length is 14 residues. As DNA, the CDR3 is TGTGCCAGCAGCCGGGCCCCGGGGGAGGTGACCCAGTACTTC. Translation gives CASSRAPGEVTQYF.

The chain carries TRBV5-8 and TRBJ1-1, with 7 bases identical to TRBD1. Germline CDR1 and CDR2: SGHTS and YDEGEE. With V trimmed by 5 bases and J by 2 bases, 9 bases remained unmatched. There are 15 residues in the CDR3. The CDR3 protein is CASSRLGTANTEAFF. The CDR3 bases are TGTGCCAGCAGTCGCCTCGGGACAGCAAACACTGAAGCTTTCTTT.

This clonotype was detected ten times or more. J is TRBJ1-1 and V is TRBV29-1; D remains ambiguous. V was shortened by 6 bases and J by 1 base, with 12 bases between the two germline ends. Germline values: CDR1 SQVTM, CDR2 ANQGSEA. This CDR3 region has 13 residues. The CDR3 loop is CSVAIQENTEAFF. CDR3 DNA: TGCAGCGTCGCTATTCAGGAGAACACTGAAGCTTTCTTT. The whole variable domain, remainder taken from reference TRBV29-1 and TRBJ1-1, is SAVISQKPSRDICQRGTSLTIQCQVDSQVTMMFWYRQQPGQSLTLIATANQGSEATYESGFVIDKFPISRPNLTFSTLTVSNMSPEDSSIYLCSVAIQENTEAFFGQGTRLTVV.

This clonotype was seen ten or more times. This CDR3 is CASSTSFGYTF. The CDR3 DNA follows: TGTGCCAGCAGCACCAGCTTTGGCTACACCTTC. This sequence joins TRBV5-6 and TRBJ1-2; D not certain. The germline CDR1 and CDR2 sequences are SGHDT and YYEEEE. This CDR3 is built from 11 residues. V lost 4 bases, J lost 7 bases, and 8 bases lay in between.

This clonotype was seen more than once but under ten times. The rearrangement uses TRBV5-5 and TRBJ2-6; the D gene is possibly TRBD1 (5 bases). Trimming stripped 6 bases from V and 2 bases from J, with 21 bases between. The CDR3 has 18 amino acids. Germline CDR1 reads SGHKS; CDR2 reads YYEKEE (reference sequence). The CDR3 sequence is CASTDRVGRVAGANVLTF. CDR3 bases: TGTGCCAGCACGGACCGGGTGGGCAGGGTGGCTGGGGCCAACGTCCTGACTTTC.

J is TRBJ1-5 and V is TRBV7-8; D might be TRBD1 (6 bases). With 3 bases removed from V and 3 bases from J, the gap between germline ends came to 15 bases. Germline-derived CDR1 and CDR2 are SGHVS and FQNEAQ. This CDR3 is 16 amino acids long. The chain's CDR3 is CASSLLGGRSNQPQHF. In DNA form, the CDR3 reads TGTGCCAGCAGCTTGCTGGGGGGCCGATCCAATCAGCCCCAGCATTTT. Variable domain in full (rest from reference TRBV7-8 and TRBJ1-5): GAGVSQSPRYKVAKRGQDVALRCDPISGHVSLFWYQQALGQGPEFLTYFQNEAQLDKSGLPSDRFFAERPEGSVSTLKIQRTQQEDSAVYLCASSLLGGRSNQPQHFGDGTRLSIL.

This clonotype has a handful of counts. V usage is TRBV30 and J usage is TRBJ1-4; D unresolved. The CDR3 has 12 amino acids. The germline V gene encodes CDR1 GTSNPN and CDR2 SVGIG (reference sequence). The V end lost 8 bases, the J end lost 0 bases, and 7 bases lay between the germline ends. The CDR3 DNA follows: TGTGCCGCAGCTGCAACTAATGAAAAACTGTTTTTT. Amino acids: CAAAATNEKLFF.

This sequence joins TRBV11-2 and TRBJ2-3, with D possibly matching TRBD1 (7 bases). V lost 11 bases to trimming and J lost 3 bases, with 15 bases between them. Germline CDR1 reads SGHAT; CDR2 reads FQNNGV. The CDR3 loop spans 13 amino acids. The CDR3 here is CAGQALATDTQYF. The CDR3 DNA is TGTGCCGGACAGGCGCTAGCGACAGATACGCAGTATTTT.

This rearrangement joins TRBV2 to TRBJ1-4, with 10 bases fitting TRBD1. The CDR3 extends over 15 amino acids. CDR1 is SNHLY and CDR2 is FYNNEI in the germline V gene. Trimming cost V 8 bases and J 6 bases; bases outside gene matches: 9. The CDR3: CASAGYGTGDEKLFF. As DNA, the CDR3 is TGTGCCAGCGCGGGGTATGGGACAGGGGATGAAAAACTGTTTTTT. The whole variable domain, remainder taken from reference TRBV2 and TRBJ1-4, is EPEVTQTPSHQVTQMGQEVILRCVPISNHLYFYWYRQILGQKVEFLVSFYNNEISEKSEIFDDQFSVERPDGSNFTLKIRSTKLEDSAMYFCASAGYGTGDEKLFFGSGTQLSVL.

This clonotype has only a few counts. This sequence joins TRBV20-1 and TRBJ2-7, with 11 bases that match TRBD2. Trimming cost V 6 bases and J 2 bases; bases outside gene matches: 6. Per the germline V gene, CDR1 is DFQATT and CDR2 is SNEGSKA (reference sequence). This CDR3 is 14 amino acids long. The CDR3 loop reads CSALAGGLTYEQYV. The CDR3 DNA follows: TGCAGTGCCCTAGCGGGGGGACTAACCTACGAGCAGTACGTC.

The chain couples TRBV5-4 to TRBJ2-6, with D perhaps TRBD1 or TRBD2 (6 bases each). V was trimmed by 4 bases and J by 0 bases, leaving 17 bases between them. Germline CDR1 and CDR2: SGHNT and YYREEE (reference sequence). The CDR3 runs 18 residues. Written as DNA, the CDR3 is TGTGCCAGCAGCCCTGGGGGTAGGGGGGTCTCTGGGGCCAACGTCCTGACTTTC. Translation gives CASSPGGRGVSGANVLTF.